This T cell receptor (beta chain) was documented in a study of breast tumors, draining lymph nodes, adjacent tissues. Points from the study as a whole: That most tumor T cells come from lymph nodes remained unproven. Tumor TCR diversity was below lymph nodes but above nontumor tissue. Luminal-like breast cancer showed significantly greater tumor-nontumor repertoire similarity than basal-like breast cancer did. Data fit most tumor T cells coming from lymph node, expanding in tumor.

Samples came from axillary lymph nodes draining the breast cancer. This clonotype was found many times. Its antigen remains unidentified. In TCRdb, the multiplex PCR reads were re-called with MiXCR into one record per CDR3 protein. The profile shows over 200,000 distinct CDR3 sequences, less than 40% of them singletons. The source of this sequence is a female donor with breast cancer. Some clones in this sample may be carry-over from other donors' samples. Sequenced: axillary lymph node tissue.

CDR3 in amino acids: CSAREGTVQETQYF. The CDR3 DNA follows: TGCAGTGCTAGAGAGGGGACAGTTCAAGAGACCCAGTACTTC. The V gene is TRBV20-1, the J gene TRBJ2-5; 7 bases fit TRBD1. The CDR3 is 14 amino acids. V trimming: 0 bases; J trimming: 2 bases; junction bases outside the gene matches: 3. Per the germline V gene, CDR1 is DFQATT and CDR2 is SNEGSKA (reference sequence).